Listed below are T cell receptor beta chains from one sample, sequenced in a study of T cell responses to AZD1222 COVID-19 vaccine. The method was immunoSEQ multiplex PCR; TCRdb's version includes in-frame clones alone and lacks a portion of them. The table shows some 130,000 clones, with 90% occurring only once. The source material was peripheral blood, sampled on day 0 of AZD1222 vaccination. These receptors originate from an adult in good health. Each CDR3 is given with its conserved first and last residue.

v_gene: TRBV5-1; j_gene: TRBJ1-6; CDR3aa: CASSLGPRPTEPYNSPLHF
v_gene: TRBV5-1; j_gene: TRBJ2-1; CDR3aa: CASSLDSSYNEQFF
v_gene: TRBV21-1; j_gene: TRBJ1-1; CDR3aa: CASSTGGVNTEAFF
v_gene: TRBV19; j_gene: TRBJ2-7; CDR3aa: CASSSLDGKSSYEQYF
v_gene: TRBV6-5; j_gene: TRBJ1-2; CDR3aa: CASKTSGLGYTF
v_gene: TRBV3-1/TRBV3-2; j_gene: TRBJ1-2; CDR3aa: CASSRTGNYGYTF
v_gene: TRBV10-3; j_gene: TRBJ2-3; CDR3aa: CAISESLVGGPTDTQYF
v_gene: TRBV5-4; j_gene: TRBJ2-2; CDR3aa: CASRPGTVNTGELFF
v_gene: TRBV5-6; j_gene: TRBJ1-2; CDR3aa: CASSFSGTGPGYTF
v_gene: TRBV7-9; j_gene: TRBJ2-2; CDR3aa: CASSLDGTGELFF
v_gene: TRBV30; j_gene: TRBJ1-6; CDR3aa: CAWRGTDRVISSYNSPLHF
v_gene: TRBV12-3/TRBV12-4; j_gene: TRBJ1-1; CDR3aa: CASSLARVTEAFF
v_gene: TRBV6-5; j_gene: TRBJ2-7; CDR3aa: CASSYTRDRGTYEQYF
v_gene: TRBV6-2/TRBV6-3; j_gene: TRBJ2-7; CDR3aa: CASSSSLAGGFYEQYF
v_gene: TRBV20-1; j_gene: TRBJ1-4; CDR3aa: CSASDYLGRLNEKLFF
v_gene: TRBV12-3/TRBV12-4; j_gene: TRBJ1-2; CDR3aa: CASSLNRSYGYTF
v_gene: TRBV30; j_gene: TRBJ1-1; CDR3aa: CASPGGVGTEAFF
v_gene: TRBV5-1; j_gene: TRBJ1-1; CDR3aa: CASSLTVVGTEAFF